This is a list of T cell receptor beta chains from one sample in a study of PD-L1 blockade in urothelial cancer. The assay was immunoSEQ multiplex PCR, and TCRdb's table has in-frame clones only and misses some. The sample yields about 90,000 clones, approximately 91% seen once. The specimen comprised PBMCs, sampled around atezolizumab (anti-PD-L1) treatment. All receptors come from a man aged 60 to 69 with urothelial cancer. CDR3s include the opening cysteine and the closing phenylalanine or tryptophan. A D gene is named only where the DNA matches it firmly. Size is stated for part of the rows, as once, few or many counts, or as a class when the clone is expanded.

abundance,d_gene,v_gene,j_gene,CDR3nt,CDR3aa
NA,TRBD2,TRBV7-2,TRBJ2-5,TGTGCCAGCAGCCAACAGACTAGCGGGACTAAAGAGACCCAGTACTTC,CASSQQTSGTKETQYF
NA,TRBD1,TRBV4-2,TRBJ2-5,TGTGCCAGCAGCCTTCGGAACACAGGGGGTCAGACCCAGTACTTC,CASSLRNTGGQTQYF
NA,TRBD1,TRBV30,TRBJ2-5,TGTGCCTGGAGACAGGGGGCCCTAGAGACCCAGTACTTC,CAWRQGALETQYF
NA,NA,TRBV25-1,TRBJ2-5,TGTGCCAGTTGGCAGACTAAACAAGAGACCCAGTACTTC,CASWQTKQETQYF
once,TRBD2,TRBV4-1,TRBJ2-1,TGCGCCAGCAGCCAATCCTCGGGACTAGCGGGAGAATGGCCTAATGAGCAGTTCTTC,CASSQSSGLAGEWPNEQFF
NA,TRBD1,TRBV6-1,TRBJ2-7,TGTGCCAGCAGAGGACAGGCCTACGAGCAGTACTTC,CASRGQAYEQYF
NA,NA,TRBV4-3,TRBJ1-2,TGCGCCAGCAGCCAAGAGTCTCACTATGGCTACACCTTC,CASSQESHYGYTF
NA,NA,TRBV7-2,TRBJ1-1,TGTGCCAGCAGCTTTGGGGGCTTAAACACTGAAGCTTTCTTT,CASSFGGLNTEAFF
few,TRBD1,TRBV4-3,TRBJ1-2,TGCGCCAGCAGCCCGCGAATTGTCATTAGGACAGGGGGCGGCTATGGCTACACCTTC,CASSPRIVIRTGGGYGYTF
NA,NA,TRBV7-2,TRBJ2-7,TGTGCCAGCAGCTCAATACACAGGGATGAGCAGTACTTC,CASSSIHRDEQYF
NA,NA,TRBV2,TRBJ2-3,TGTGCCAGCAGTCCTTCCAGATACACAGATACGCAGTATTTT,CASSPSRYTDTQYF
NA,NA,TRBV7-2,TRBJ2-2,TGTGCCAGCAGCTTAGGCGGGGCAAGAACCGGGGAGCTGTTTTTT,CASSLGGARTGELFF
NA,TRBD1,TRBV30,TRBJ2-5,TGTGCCTGGAAGACAGGGGGTTTAGGAGAGACCCAGTACTTC,CAWKTGGLGETQYF
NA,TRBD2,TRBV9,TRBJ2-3,TGTGCCAGCAGCTCCAGGACTAGCGGGGGCGGGCCAGATACGCAGTATTTT,CASSSRTSGGGPDTQYF
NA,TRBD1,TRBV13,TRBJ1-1,TGTGCCAGCAGCCGCCCCAGGGAGACAGGGGGCACTGAAGCTTTCTTT,CASSRPRETGGTEAFF
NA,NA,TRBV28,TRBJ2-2,TGTGCCAGCAGTCCTGGGGCGGTGAACACCGGGGAGCTGTTTTTT,CASSPGAVNTGELFF
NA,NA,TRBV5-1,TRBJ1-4,TGCGCCAGCGCTCATAATGAGGGTGAAAAACTGTTTTTT,CASAHNEGEKLFF
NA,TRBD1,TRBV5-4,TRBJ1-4,TGTGCCAGCAGCTTGGCCAAAACAGGGGATGAAAAACTGTTTTTT,CASSLAKTGDEKLFF
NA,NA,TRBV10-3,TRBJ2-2,TGTGCCACCCACGGTGCGAACACCGGGGAGCTGTTTTTT,CATHGANTGELFF
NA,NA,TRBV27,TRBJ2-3,TGTGCCAGCGGATCACTAGAAAGCACAGATACGCAGTATTTT,CASGSLESTDTQYF
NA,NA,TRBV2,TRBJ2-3,TGTGCCAGCAGGTACACAGATACGCAGTATTTT,CASRYTDTQYF
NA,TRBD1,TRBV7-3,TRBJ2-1,TGTGCCAGCAGCCAACAGGGGGCGGAACACAATGAGCAGTTCTTC,CASSQQGAEHNEQFF
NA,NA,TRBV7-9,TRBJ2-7,TGTGCCAGCAGCTTAAACCAGGGAGGCAACGAGCAGTACTTC,CASSLNQGGNEQYF
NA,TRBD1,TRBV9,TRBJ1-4,TGTGCCAGCAGCGTTGGACAGGGGAATGAAAAACTGTTTTTT,CASSVGQGNEKLFF
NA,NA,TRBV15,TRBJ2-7,TGTGCCACCAGCAGAGGCCCCAGGGACGAGCAGTACTTC,CATSRGPRDEQYF
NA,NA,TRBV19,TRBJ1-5,TGTGCCCCCAAGGCGGATAGCAATCAGCCCCAGCATTTT,CAPKADSNQPQHF
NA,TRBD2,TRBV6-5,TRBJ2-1,TGTGCCAGCAGTTACGGGAGGGCATACAATGAGCAGTTCTTC,CASSYGRAYNEQFF
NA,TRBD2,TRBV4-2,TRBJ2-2,TGTGCCAGCAGTTTATCCGGGGGGGGATTAACCGGGGAGCTGTTTTTT,CASSLSGGGLTGELFF
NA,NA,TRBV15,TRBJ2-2,TGTGCCACCAGCGAACAGGGGAGGCGGGAGCTGTTTTTT,CATSEQGRRELFF
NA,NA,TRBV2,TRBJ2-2,TGTGCCAGCAGTCTCTACGGGGTTTCTAACACCGGGGAGCTGTTTTTT,CASSLYGVSNTGELFF
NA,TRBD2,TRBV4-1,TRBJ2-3,TGCGCCAGCAGCCAAATAGCGGGGCGCTACACAGATACGCAGTATTTT,CASSQIAGRYTDTQYF
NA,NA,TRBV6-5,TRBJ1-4,TGTGCCAGCAGTTACTCGCGGCAGGGTGCTGAAAAACTGTTTTTT,CASSYSRQGAEKLFF
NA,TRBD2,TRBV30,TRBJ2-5,TGTGCCTGGACGATCCTAGCGGAAGAGACCCAGTACTTC,CAWTILAEETQYF
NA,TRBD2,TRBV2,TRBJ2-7,TGTGCCAGCACGGGACTAGCGGGCGAGCAGTACTTC,CASTGLAGEQYF
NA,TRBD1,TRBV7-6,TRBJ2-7,TGTGCCAGCAGCTTAGGAGCCGACAGGGCCCACGAGCAGTACTTC,CASSLGADRAHEQYF
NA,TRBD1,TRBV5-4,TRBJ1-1,TGTGCCAGCAGCCCGGGGACAGGGGGCCGGGGCACTGAAGCTTTCTTT,CASSPGTGGRGTEAFF
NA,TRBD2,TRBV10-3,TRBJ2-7,TGTGCCATCAGTGAGCGGGGGGGCTACGAGCAGTACTTC,CAISERGGYEQYF